These 18 T cell receptor beta chains originate from one sample sequenced in a study of beta chain features in type 1 diabetes. Reverse transcription of all isolated RNA meant that expressed TCRB transcripts were sequenced. Method: immunoSEQ multiplex PCR; TCRdb's copy keeps in-frame clones and lacks some. This table has hundreds of thousands of clones, approximately 8.2% appearing once. The specimen was central memory CD4+ T cells from blood. The receptors were sampled from a woman under 30 in good health.

This sequence joins TRBV2 and TRBJ2-7; D perhaps matches TRBD2 (6 bases). With 6 bases removed from V and 3 bases from J, the gap between germline ends came to 15 bases. The CDR3 sequence is 14 residues long. Germline-derived CDR1 and CDR2 are SNHLY and FYNNEI. DNA for the CDR3: TGTGCCAGCAGGGTAGAACTAGCAGACTACGAGCAGTACTTC. Encoded protein: CASRVELADYEQYF.

The CDR3 region is CASSIGGLQETQYF. The CDR3 bases are TGTGCCAGTAGTATTGGGGGGCTCCAAGAGACCCAGTACTTC. This chain links TRBV19 with TRBJ2-5, with D perhaps TRBD1 or TRBD2 (6 bases each). CDR3 size: 14 residues. Trimming left V 3 bases short and J 1 base short, with 9 bases between. CDR1 is LNHDA and CDR2 is SQIVND in the germline V gene (reference sequence).

This clone was detected only a few times. V gene TRBV9 combines with J gene TRBJ2-2; 8 bases are a match to TRBD2. Germline V gene sequence: CDR1 SGDLS, CDR2 YYNGEE. This CDR3 region has 15 residues. V shed 2 bases, J shed 1 base, and the junction held 1 base outside the gene matches. CDR3: CASSVREGNTGELFF. In DNA form, the CDR3 reads TGTGCCAGCAGCGTCCGGGAGGGGAACACCGGGGAGCTGTTTTTT.

This clone was observed a handful of times. This rearrangement joins TRBV5-4 to TRBJ1-4, with unresolved D. CDR3 length: 17 residues. Trimming shortened V by 4 bases and J by 0 bases, and 16 bases separated the two germline ends. Germline CDR1 and CDR2: SGHNT and YYREEE (reference sequence). The CDR3 DNA reads as TGTGCCAGCAGCCAAGAAGGCCGGAACCCAACTAATGAAAAACTGTTTTTT. Translated, it gives CASSQEGRNPTNEKLFF. Using reference TRBV5-4 and TRBJ1-4 for the parts outside the CDR3, the full variable domain is ETGVTQSPTHLIKTRGQQVTLRCSSQSGHNTVSWYQQALGQGPQFIFQYYREEENGRGNFPPRFSGLQFPNYSSELNVNALELDDSALYLCASSQEGRNPTNEKLFFGSGTQLSVL.

This clone was found many times. This rearrangement joins TRBV4-1 to TRBJ2-1; perhaps TRBD2 as D (6 bases). The CDR3 covers 14 residues. Trimming left V 3 bases short and J 9 bases short, with 15 bases between. From germline, CDR1 is MGHRA and CDR2 YSYEKL. Here the CDR3 reads CASSQEGRGAEQFF. As DNA, the CDR3 is TGCGCCAGCAGCCAGGAGGGGCGCGGGGCTGAGCAGTTCTTC.

As regards this clone: Other DNA sequences from this sample encode an identical CDR3 as well. The rearrangement joins TRBV4-3 to TRBJ2-5, with a weak D call TRBD2 (5 bases). Trimming removed 3 bases at V and 4 bases at J, with 12 bases between. Looked up from germline, CDR1 is LGHNA and CDR2 is YSLEER. The length of the CDR3 is 14 residues. The CDR3 loop reads CASSQDRGRETQYF. CDR3 coding DNA: TGCGCCAGCAGCCAGGATCGGGGAAGAGAGACCCAGTACTTC.

The chain has TRBV6-1 and TRBJ2-4; no clear D. Germline V gene sequence: CDR1 MNHNS, CDR2 SASEGT. Trimming pared 8 bases from V and 0 bases from J, leaving 5 bases between. The CDR3 covers 12 residues. Here the CDR3 reads CASRLAKNIQYF. The CDR3 nucleotides read TGTGCCAGCCGGCTAGCCAAAAACATTCAGTACTTC.

CDR3: CASSPSTSRATDTQYF. In nucleotides, the CDR3 is TGTGCCAGCTCACCATCGACTAGCAGGGCCACAGATACGCAGTATTTT. J is TRBJ2-3 and V is TRBV18, with 7 nucleotides matching TRBD2. Germline CDR1 and CDR2: KGHSH and LQKENI. The V and J ends lost 2 bases and 2 bases, in that order; junction bases with no gene match: 7. CDR3 length: 16 residues.

This clone was detected a few times. The chain has TRBV28 and TRBJ1-5; no clear D gene. V was pared by 5 bases and J by 7 bases, with 12 bases between. The CDR3 totals 13 residues. From germline, CDR1 is MDHEN and CDR2 SYDVKM. CDR3 nucleotides: TGTGCCAGCAGTCCTCGCCCTGAGCAGCCCCAGCATTTT. It codes for CASSPRPEQPQHF.

The table lists this clone with a few counts. The chain recombines TRBV28 with TRBJ2-1, with TRBD1 matching 7 bases. With V trimmed by 4 bases and J by 2 bases, 8 bases remained unmatched. There are 16 residues in the CDR3. Germline V gene lookup returns CDR1 MDHEN and CDR2 SYDVKM. The CDR3 sequence: CASSSLQGTTYNEQFF. CDR3 nucleotide sequence: TGTGCCAGCAGTTCCCTACAGGGGACGACCTACAATGAGCAGTTCTTC.

This clone occurred many times. The J gene is TRBJ2-1, the V gene TRBV11-1; D is undetermined. The CDR3 has 12 residues. V lost 5 bases and J 8 bases, leaving 10 bases between the germline ends. Germline V gene data show CDR1 as SGHAT and CDR2 as FQDESV (reference sequence). DNA of the CDR3: TGTGCCAGCAGCCCGACGTTATATGAGCAGTTCTTC. Protein sequence: CASSPTLYEQFF. Full variable domain (remainder filled in from reference TRBV11-1 and TRBJ2-1): EAEVAQSPRYKITEKSQAVAFWCDPISGHATLYWYRQILGQGPELLVQFQDESVVDDSQLPKDRFSAERLKGVDSTLKIQPAELGDSAMYLCASSPTLYEQFFGPGTRLTVL.

CDR3 in amino acids: CASSLRSKGFSGANVLTF. CDR3 DNA: TGTGCCAGCAGCTTACGATCGAAGGGCTTCTCTGGGGCCAACGTCCTGACTTTC. The chain uses TRBV7-8 and TRBJ2-6; unclear D gene. This CDR3 spans 18 amino acids. The V gene lost 2 bases and the J gene lost 0 bases, with 14 bases spanning the gap. The V gene's germline CDR1 is SGHVS and CDR2 FQNEAQ. Filled out from reference TRBV7-8 and TRBJ2-6, the complete variable domain reads GAGVSQSPRYKVAKRGQDVALRCDPISGHVSLFWYQQALGQGPEFLTYFQNEAQLDKSGLPSDRFFAERPEGSVSTLKIQRTQQEDSAVYLCASSLRSKGFSGANVLTFGAGSRLTVL.

This chain links TRBV27 with TRBJ2-6; D is unclear. There are 14 residues in the CDR3. CDR1 MNHEY and CDR2 SMNVEV come from the germline V gene (reference sequence). Trimming shortened V by 3 bases and J by 4 bases, and 7 bases separated the two germline ends. CDR3 amino acids: CASSLRLGANVLTF. The CDR3 nucleotides are TGTGCCAGCAGTTTGCGGCTAGGGGCCAACGTCCTGACTTTC. Looking up the rest from reference TRBV27 and TRBJ2-6 gives the full variable domain: EAQVTQNPRYLITVTGKKLTVTCSQNMNHEYMSWYRQDPGLGLRQIYYSMNVEVTDKGDVPEGYKVSRKEKRNFPLILESPSPNQTSLYFCASSLRLGANVLTFGAGSRLTVL.

This clone was picked up a small number of times. The rearrangement joins TRBV10-3 to TRBJ2-2, with D possibly being TRBD2 (6 bases). Germline CDR1 reads ENHRY; CDR2 reads SYGVKD. This CDR3 is 14 amino acids long. Between the trimmed V and J ends, which lost 6 bases and 4 bases, there was a span of 12 bases. In DNA, the CDR3 is TGTGCCATCAGGGGGACTGGAATCACCGGGGAGCTGTTTTTT. This translates into CAIRGTGITGELFF.

The gene calls are TRBV11-3 and TRBJ2-3; 12 bases are shared with TRBD2. The V and J ends lost 6 bases and 5 bases, in that order; junction bases with no gene match: 6. Germline V gene lookup returns CDR1 SGHNT and CDR2 YENEEA. CDR3 size: 15 residues. Written as DNA, the CDR3 is TGTGCCAGCAGTCTAGCGGGAGGGCCGGAAGATACGCAGTATTTT. It yields the protein CASSLAGGPEDTQYF.

The CDR3 region is CASRDGRQSSYEQYF. CDR3 nucleotide sequence: TGTGCCAGCAGAGACGGACGGCAGAGCTCCTACGAGCAGTACTTC. The J gene is TRBJ2-7, the V gene TRBV6-1; no reliable D call. The ends were cut back, 6 bases at V and 0 bases at J, with 15 bases in the middle. CDR3 size: 15 residues. The germline V gene encodes CDR1 MNHNS and CDR2 SASEGT.

V is TRBV7-2 and J is TRBJ2-7; 8 nucleotides align to TRBD2. In germline, CDR1 is SGHTA, CDR2 FQGNSA. This CDR3 has 14 residues. V shed 5 bases and J 2 bases; nucleotides not matched to a gene: 5. The chain's CDR3 is CASSISGAPYEQYF. DNA for the CDR3: TGTGCCAGCAGCATTAGCGGGGCTCCCTACGAGCAGTACTTC.

This clone was picked up many times. The genes are TRBV5-6 and TRBJ1-5; D remains ambiguous. Germline values: CDR1 SGHDT, CDR2 YYEEEE. V lost 4 bases and J lost 4, with 9 bases in between. The CDR3 is 13 residues long. CDR3 sequence reads: CASSRAVNQPQHF. The CDR3 DNA reads as TGTGCCAGCAGCCGGGCCGTAAATCAGCCCCAGCATTTT.